The 18 T cell receptor beta chains in this list originate from one sample, sequenced in a study of blood T cell repertoires in COVID-19. Generated by immunoSEQ multiplex PCR, the TCRdb table keeps only in-frame clones and is missing some. The sample lists about 200,000 clones, under 90% seen once, with 3.5% to 4% in the top ten. Sequencing used PBMCs or T cells enriched from blood (not recorded which). All receptors derive from a woman in her 30s with acute COVID-19.

Here the CDR3 DNA reads TGTGCCAGTCGAAAGGGGTATACGTCCGAGACCCAGTACTTC. It specifies CASRKGYTSETQYF. The chain uses TRBV19 and TRBJ2-5; the D gene is possibly TRBD1 (5 bases). The CDR3 totals 14 residues. V was clipped by 8 bases and J by 5 bases, with 18 bases between them. Germline CDR1 and CDR2: LNHDA and SQIVND (reference sequence).

The chain carries TRBV6-5 and TRBJ1-1; TRBD1 is a possible D gene (5 bases). V was shortened by 0 bases and J by 6 bases, with 11 bases between the two germline ends. This CDR3 has 14 amino acids. In germline, CDR1 is MNHEY, CDR2 SVGAGI. This chain's CDR3 is CASSYSTRAPEAFF. Here the CDR3 DNA reads TGTGCCAGCAGTTACTCGACCAGGGCTCCTGAAGCTTTCTTT.

This clone was seen repeatedly, ten times or more. This chain connects TRBV25-1 to TRBJ1-2; 8 bases are shared with TRBD1. CDR1 and CDR2 from the germline V gene are MGHDK and SYGVNS. The V and J ends lost 4 bases and 4 bases, in that order; junction bases with no gene match: 2. The CDR3 covers 13 residues. The CDR3 coding sequence is TGTGCCAGCAGTGTCAGGGGGCTCTATGGCTACACCTTC. This gives the protein CASSVRGLYGYTF.

The chain links TRBV5-1 to TRBJ1-3, with TRBD1 matching over 8 bases. The germline CDR1 and CDR2 sequences are SGHRS and YFSETQ. V lost 5 bases and J lost 4; bases outside the gene matches: 8. The CDR3 is 15 amino acids. The CDR3 reads CASSPDRVTGNTIYF. CDR3 DNA sequence: TGCGCCAGCAGTCCGGACAGGGTGACAGGAAACACCATATATTTT.

The chain carries TRBV28 and TRBJ1-3, with 9 positions matching TRBD1. Looked up from germline, CDR1 is MDHEN and CDR2 is SYDVKM. J gave up 3 bases and V 11 bases, and 5 bases lay outside the gene matches. CDR3 length: 13 residues. As DNA, the CDR3 is TGTGCCGGCGGGACAGGGCGTGGAAACACCATATATTTT. Amino acids: CAGGTGRGNTIYF. The variable domain in full, with the rest retrieved from reference TRBV28 and TRBJ1-3, is DVKVTQSSRYLVKRTGEKVFLECVQDMDHENMFWYRQDPGLGLRLIYFSYDVKMKEKGDIPEGYSVSREKKERFSLILESASTNQTSMYLCAGGTGRGNTIYFGEGSWLTVV.

The chain couples TRBV25-1 to TRBJ2-7; D is uncertain. CDR1 and CDR2 (germline): MGHDK, SYGVNS. Trimming took 1 base from V and 0 from J, leaving 10 bases between them. There are 15 residues in the CDR3. The CDR3 bases are TGTGCCAGCAGTGAATCAACACTAAGCTCCTACGAGCAGTACTTC. As protein: CASSESTLSSYEQYF.

J is TRBJ1-4 and V is TRBV30; D perhaps matches TRBD1 (6 bases). Germline V CDR1 and CDR2: GTSNPN, SVGIG (reference sequence). The CDR3 consists of 13 residues. V was shortened by 5 bases and J by 5 bases, with 12 bases between the two germline ends. The CDR3 DNA is TGTGCCTGGTCCGGGACACCGAATGAAAAACTGTTTTTT. Encoded protein: CAWSGTPNEKLFF.

This clone was seen only once. The V gene is TRBV5-1, the J gene TRBJ2-7; 13 bases line up with TRBD2. Per the germline V gene, CDR1 is SGHRS and CDR2 is YFSETQ. J lost 1 base, V lost 4 bases, and 5 bases had no gene match. CDR3 length equals 16 residues. The CDR3 is CASSLGTSGVSYEQYF. The CDR3 region has the DNA TGCGCCAGCAGCCTTGGGACTAGCGGGGTTTCCTACGAGCAGTACTTC.

CDR3 loop: CASSPRRQANYGYTF. The CDR3 region has the DNA TGTGCCAGCAGCCCAAGAAGGCAGGCTAACTATGGCTACACCTTC. The chain is built from TRBV7-9 and TRBJ1-2; no definite D call. The germline gives CDR1 SEHNR, CDR2 FQNEAQ (reference sequence). Trimming removed 5 bases at V and 0 bases at J, with 13 bases between. The CDR3 extends over 15 amino acids.

The rearrangement uses TRBV7-9 and TRBJ2-1; a possible D gene is TRBD1 (5 bases). Trimming left V 6 bases short and J 5 bases short, with 8 bases between. Germline V gene data show CDR1 as SEHNR and CDR2 as FQNEAQ (reference sequence). This CDR3 has 12 residues. CDR3 DNA: TGTGCCAGCAGAAGGGGTGACAATGAGCAGTTCTTC. Translation gives CASRRGDNEQFF.

This chain joins TRBV28 and TRBJ1-6; D is unresolved. V dropped 4 bases and J dropped 9 bases, with 25 bases sitting between them. The CDR3 spans 18 residues. From germline, CDR1 is MDHEN and CDR2 SYDVKM. The CDR3 bases are TGTGCCAGCAGTTCCCACGCCCCCTTGGGAGACGGAGGTTCACCCCTCCACTTT. Encoded protein: CASSSHAPLGDGGSPLHF.

V is TRBV7-9 and J is TRBJ2-3, with 9 bases identical to TRBD1. The CDR3 contains 17 residues. Trimming cost V 5 bases and J 4 bases; bases outside gene matches: 13. Germline loops: CDR1 SEHNR, CDR2 FQNEAQ (reference sequence). The CDR3 nucleotides are TGTGCCAGCAGCCCCCCCGCCGGGACAGGGATCCCAGATACGCAGTATTTT. Encoded protein: CASSPPAGTGIPDTQYF.

V is TRBV5-1 and J is TRBJ2-3; 9 nucleotides match TRBD1. Germline V gives CDR1 SGHRS, CDR2 YFSETQ. Trimming took 10 bases from V and 3 from J; bases not matched to a gene: 3. The CDR3 length is 12 residues. CDR3 region: CAADRGTDTQYF. CDR3 coding DNA: TGCGCCGCCGACAGGGGGACAGATACGCAGTATTTT. Complete variable domain (other parts from reference TRBV5-1 and TRBJ2-3): KAGVTQTPRYLIKTRGQQVTLSCSPISGHRSVSWYQQTPGQGLQFLFEYFSETQRNKGNFPGRFSGRQFSNSRSEMNVSTLELGDSALYLCAADRGTDTQYFGPGTRLTVL.

This chain joins TRBV3-1 (or the pseudogene TRBV3-2) and TRBJ1-2; possibly TRBD1 for D (5 bases). Between the trimmed V and J ends, which lost 3 bases and 1 base, there was a span of 12 bases. CDR3 size: 15 residues. CDR1 and CDR2 (germline): LGHDT, YNNKEL (reference sequence). The CDR3 DNA is TGTGCCAGCAGCCACAGAGGGACTGATAACTATGGCTACACCTTC. Protein sequence: CASSHRGTDNYGYTF.

The rearrangement links TRBV25-1 to TRBJ2-7; 8 nucleotides match TRBD1. The CDR3 has 13 residues. V was clipped by 9 bases and J by 4 bases; unmatched bases: 8. Per germline, CDR1 MGHDK and CDR2 SYGVNS. The CDR3 region is CASTGTGRYEQYF. CDR3 DNA sequence: TGTGCCAGTACCGGGACAGGCCGTTACGAGCAGTACTTC.

V usage is TRBV29-1 and J usage is TRBJ2-1; D gene unclear. Germline CDR1 and CDR2: SQVTM and ANQGSEA. Trimming removed 3 bases at V and 4 bases at J, with 7 bases between. This CDR3 contains 12 residues. DNA of the CDR3: TGCAGCGTTGAGGGCAGATACAATGAGCAGTTCTTC. Protein: CSVEGRYNEQFF.

The chain combines TRBV28 with TRBJ1-2; 9 nucleotides line up with TRBD1. CDR1 is MDHEN, CDR2 SYDVKM, per germline. This CDR3 region has 16 residues. The J segment lost 4 bases and the V segment lost 4 bases, leaving 10 bases of the junction unmatched. This chain's CDR3 is CASSSHRGQLGYGYTF. In nucleotides, the CDR3 is TGTGCCAGCAGTTCCCACAGGGGGCAGTTGGGCTATGGCTACACCTTC.

In this sample, this clone turned up once. The chain couples TRBV21-1 to TRBJ1-5. TRBV21-1 is classified as a pseudogene. The CDR3 runs 15 residues. CDR3 amino acids: CASSKAPGDRQPQHF. In DNA form, the CDR3 reads TGTGCCAGCAGCAAAGCGCCGGGGGATCGTCAGCCCCAGCATTTT.